This TCR beta chain stems from a study of T cell responses to AZD1222 COVID-19 vaccine. Study overall: Second-dose recipients at about 4 or about 12 weeks were treated as one pooled group.

This clone was observed a few times. As yet, its antigen is unknown. The assay was immunoSEQ multiplex PCR, and TCRdb's table has in-frame clones only and misses some. Seen here are approximately 120,000 clones, roughly nine tenths observed once, and the top ten hold approximately 7.9%. Germline assignment: CDR1 LGHDT and CDR2 YNNKEL (reference sequence). The CDR3 is 12 residues long. With 3 bases removed from V and 12 bases from J, the gap between germline ends came to 11 bases. Study-wide points: The reported proportion of spike-specific TCRs targeting unmutated variant regions was nearly half.

This clonotype originated in an adult in good health. The source was peripheral blood, collected on day 0 of AZD1222 vaccination. The chain couples TRBV3-1 (or the pseudogene TRBV3-2) to TRBJ1-4, with a possible D match to TRBD1 (5 bases). Here the CDR3 DNA reads TGTGCCAGCAGCCATGAGGGCAGGGAACTGTTTTTT. Translated, it gives CASSHEGRELFF.